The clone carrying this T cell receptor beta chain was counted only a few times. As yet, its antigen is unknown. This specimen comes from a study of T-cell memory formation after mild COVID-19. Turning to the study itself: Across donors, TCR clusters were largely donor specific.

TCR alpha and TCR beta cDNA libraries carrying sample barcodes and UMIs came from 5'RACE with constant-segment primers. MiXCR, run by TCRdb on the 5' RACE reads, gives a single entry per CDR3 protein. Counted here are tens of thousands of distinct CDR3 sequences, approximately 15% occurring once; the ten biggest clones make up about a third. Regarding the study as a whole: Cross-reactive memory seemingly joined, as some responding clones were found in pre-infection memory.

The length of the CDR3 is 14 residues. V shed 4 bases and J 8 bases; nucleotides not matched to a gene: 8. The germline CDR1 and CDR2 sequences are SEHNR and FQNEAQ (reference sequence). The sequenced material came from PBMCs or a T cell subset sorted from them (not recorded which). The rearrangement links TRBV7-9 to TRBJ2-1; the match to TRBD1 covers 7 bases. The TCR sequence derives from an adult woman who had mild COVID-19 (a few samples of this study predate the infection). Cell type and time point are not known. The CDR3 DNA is TGTGCCAGCAGCTCCCCGGGACAGCCGGATGAGCAGTTCTTC. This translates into CASSSPGQPDEQFF. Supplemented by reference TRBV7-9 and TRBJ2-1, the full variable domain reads DTGVSQNPRHKITKRGQNVTFRCDPISEHNRLYWYRQTLGQGPEFLTYFQNEAQLEKSRLLSDRFSAERPKGSFSTLEIQRTEQGDSAMYLCASSSPGQPDEQFFGPGTRLTVL.